These T cell receptor beta chains were read from a single sample in a study of OX40 agonist ivuxolimab in advanced cancers. Profiling relied on immunoSEQ multiplex PCR, and the TCRdb table lists in-frame clones only, not all of them. The sample has under 80,000 clones, about 85% seen once; the top ten hold approximately 2%. The specimen was CD4+ or CD8+ T cells sorted from blood, collected in a trial of the OX40 agonist ivuxolimab. The receptors originated from an adult with an advanced solid tumor such as melanoma, head and neck, liver or kidney cancer. Both conserved end residues are part of each CDR3. A D gene is named only where the DNA matches it firmly. Where a row states a size, it is once, few, many or the class of an expanded clone; other rows omit it.

. TRBJ2-5 once TRBV5-4 TGTGCCAGCAGCTTAAACGGAGGGGAGACCCAGTACTTC CASSLNGGETQYF
. TRBJ1-6 few TRBV28 TGTGCCAGCAGTGCGCATAATTCACCCCTCCACTTT CASSAHNSPLHF
. TRBJ2-1 . TRBV29-1 TGCAGCGGTCGGGTCCTAGGGAATGAGCAGTTCTTC CSGRVLGNEQFF
. TRBJ2-3 . TRBV11-1 TGTGCCAGCAGCCCTGCGGAGAGCACAGATACGCAGTATTTT CASSPAESTDTQYF
. TRBJ2-7 . TRBV6-5 TGTGCCAGCAGTTTTCTCGGCGAGCAGTACTTC CASSFLGEQYF
TRBD1 TRBJ1-2 . TRBV27 TGTGCCAGCTCGACAGGGGATAACTATGGCTACACCTTC CASSTGDNYGYTF
TRBD1 TRBJ2-3 . TRBV5-1 TGCGCCAGCAGCTGGGGGACAGGGGCCAGGGAAACGCAGTATTTT CASSWGTGARETQYF
. TRBJ2-5 . TRBV25-1 TGTGCCAGCAGTGAAGAAGGGCCCCAAGAGACCCAGTACTTC CASSEEGPQETQYF
. TRBJ2-5 once TRBV28 TGTGCCAGCAGCGTCCTCACAGGGAACCAAGAGACCCAGTACTTC CASSVLTGNQETQYF
. TRBJ2-5 few TRBV5-1 TGCGCCAGCAGCTTCAGGGCTAGCAATCAGGAGACCCAGTACTTC CASSFRASNQETQYF
. TRBJ2-7 . TRBV5-4 TGTGCCAGCAGCTTGGAGGAGGGATACGAGCAGTACTTC CASSLEEGYEQYF
. TRBJ1-5 . TRBV19 TGTGCCAGTAGTAATAGCAATCAGCCCCAGCATTTT CASSNSNQPQHF
. TRBJ1-6 . TRBV9 TGTGCCAGCAGCGTCCGGGATTCACCCCTCCACTTT CASSVRDSPLHF
TRBD1 TRBJ1-2 once TRBV6-5 TGTGCCAGCAGTTCACTCAAGACAGGGGGCGGCTATGGCTACACCTTC CASSSLKTGGGYGYTF
TRBD1 TRBJ2-7 . TRBV11-2 TGTGCCAGCAGCTTGAGGGGGACAGGGTATTCGGTACCCTACGAGCAGTACTTC CASSLRGTGYSVPYEQYF
. TRBJ2-2 . TRBV19 TGTGCCAGTAGTGTCCCTAGGGGGGGTGCGAACACCGGGGAGCTGTTTTTT CASSVPRGGANTGELFF
. TRBJ1-1 . TRBV5-1 TGCGCCAGCAGCTTAGGAATCGACACTGAAGCTTTCTTT CASSLGIDTEAFF
. TRBJ2-5 once TRBV30 TGTGCCTGGAGTCTTCGCTCCAGGGGTGGGCAAGAGACCCAGTACTTC CAWSLRSRGGQETQYF
TRBD1 TRBJ1-4 . TRBV28 TGTGCCAGCAGTGTGACAGGGGCTGAAAAACTGTTTTTT CASSVTGAEKLFF
TRBD1 TRBJ1-5 once TRBV7-2 TGTGCCAGCAGCACACAGGGGGGCTATAGCAATCAGCCCCAGCATTTT CASSTQGGYSNQPQHF